The rows below give T cell receptor beta chains drawn from one sample of a study of shared clonotypes between healthy human individuals. The method was immunoSEQ multiplex PCR; TCRdb's version includes in-frame clones alone and lacks a portion of them. The sample lists some 2,500,000 clones; around 90% were seen once. The sequenced sample was naive CD4+ T cells from PBMCs. The receptors were sampled from a young man in good health. Some clones in this sample may be carry-over from other donors' samples. Both conserved end residues are part of each CDR3. Each record gives: clone size, D gene, J gene, V gene, CDR3 protein, CDR3 DNA. A D gene is named only where the DNA matches it firmly. Rows may omit the clone size; those that give it use once, few, many or a size class.

>-|-|TRBJ2-1|TRBV5-1
CASSFGGNEQFF
TGCGCCAGCAGCTTCGGAGGGAATGAGCAGTTCTTC
>-|-|TRBJ2-4|TRBV13
CASSLGLSGRLNIQYF
TGTGCCAGCAGCTTAGGTTTATCGGGGAGGTTAAACATTCAGTACTTC
>-|-|TRBJ2-7|TRBV28
CASGESGIPTYEQYF
TGTGCCAGCGGAGAGTCCGGGATTCCCACCTACGAGCAGTACTTC
>-|TRBD2|TRBJ2-7|TRBV15
CATSRERGLAVEQYF
TGTGCCACCAGCAGAGAAAGAGGACTAGCAGTCGAGCAGTACTTC
>once|-|TRBJ2-5|TRBV10-3
CAISESAGQETQYF
TGTGCCATCAGTGAGTCCGCAGGCCAAGAGACCCAGTACTTC
>-|TRBD2|TRBJ2-7|TRBV19
CASSLHSGRATYEQYF
TGTGCCAGTAGTTTACATAGCGGGAGAGCGACCTACGAGCAGTACTTC
>-|-|TRBJ2-4|TRBV13
CASSAPVAKNIQYF
TGTGCCAGCAGCGCCCCCGTAGCCAAAAACATTCAGTACTTC
>-|-|TRBJ1-2|TRBV28
CASSLWRGANYGYTF
TGTGCCAGCAGTTTATGGAGGGGTGCTAACTATGGCTACACCTTC
>-|TRBD1|TRBJ2-5|TRBV18
CASSPLVFTPGQGQETQYF
TGTGCCAGCTCACCACTTGTTTTTACGCCCGGACAGGGCCAAGAGACCCAGTACTTC
>-|-|TRBJ1-1|TRBV27
CASSYGRAGHSEAFF
TGTGCCAGCAGTTACGGTAGGGCCGGCCACTCTGAAGCTTTCTTT
>-|-|TRBJ1-1|TRBV6-5
CASSFRSGANTEAFF
TGTGCCAGCAGCTTCAGGTCAGGAGCGAACACTGAAGCTTTCTTT
>-|TRBD2|TRBJ2-7|TRBV11-2
CASSLVVSGPYEQYF
TGTGCCAGCAGCTTAGTGGTTAGCGGGCCCTACGAGCAGTACTTC
>-|-|TRBJ2-5|TRBV6-1
CASSGFWGSSAETQYF
TGTGCCAGCAGTGGATTTTGGGGGAGCAGTGCGGAGACCCAGTACTTC
>-|-|TRBJ1-6|TRBV30
CAWTEQGYSPLHF
TGTGCCTGGACCGAGCAGGGGTATTCACCCCTCCACTTT
>-|-|TRBJ1-2|TRBV5-4
CASSLYSAPGYGYTF
TGTGCCAGCAGCTTATATTCGGCCCCGGGCTATGGCTACACCTTC
>-|-|TRBJ2-2|TRBV7-2
CASSSLRLGTGELFF
TGTGCCAGCAGCTCACTTCGTCTTGGCACCGGGGAGCTGTTTTTT
>-|TRBD1|TRBJ1-4|TRBV5-6
CASSLGQANEKLFF
TGTGCCAGCAGCCTGGGACAGGCGAATGAAAAACTGTTTTTT
>-|-|TRBJ2-1|TRBV7-2
CASSLVGLSSYNEQFF
TGTGCCAGCAGCTTAGTAGGACTTAGCTCCTACAATGAGCAGTTCTTC
>-|TRBD1|TRBJ2-5|TRBV10-2
CASRDRRTPETQYF
TGCGCCAGCAGGGACAGGAGAACCCCAGAGACCCAGTACTTC
>-|TRBD2|TRBJ2-1|TRBV28
CASKTSTSEHYNEQFF
TGTGCCAGCAAGACAAGTACTAGCGAGCATTACAATGAGCAGTTCTTC
>-|-|TRBJ2-5|TRBV2
CASSSPRAQYF
TGTGCCAGCAGTTCCCCGCGGGCCCAGTACTTC
>-|-|TRBJ2-5|TRBV6-6
CASSYSRGHNQETQYF
TGTGCCAGCAGTTACTCGCGCGGGCACAACCAAGAGACCCAGTACTTC
>-|-|TRBJ2-2|TRBV2
CASSEEAPSNTGELFF
TGTGCCAGCAGTGAAGAGGCCCCGTCGAACACCGGGGAGCTGTTTTTT
>-|-|TRBJ2-7|TRBV11-2
CASSLVGSQLGEQYF
TGTGCCAGCAGCTTAGTGGGGAGCCAACTTGGCGAGCAGTACTTC
>-|-|TRBJ2-7|TRBV4-3
CASSQPDGEQYF
TGCGCCAGCAGCCAACCCGACGGCGAGCAGTACTTC
>-|-|TRBJ1-1|TRBV28
CASSLAKGDTEAFF
TGTGCCAGCAGTTTAGCGAAAGGGGACACTGAAGCTTTCTTT
>-|TRBD1|TRBJ1-5|TRBV2
CASGGTGNQPQHF
TGTGCCAGCGGTGGGACAGGCAATCAGCCCCAGCATTTT
>once|-|TRBJ2-2|TRBV11-3
CASSSRWGAGELFF
TGTGCCAGCAGCTCCAGGTGGGGGGCCGGGGAGCTGTTTTTT